The TCR beta chain described here comes from a study of vaccination and CD4 T cells after COVID-19. Across the whole study: Convalescent patients had positive nasal swab PCR results for SARS-CoV-2. Disease was mild in about nine and severe in one. Four females and six males made up the convalescents, two of whom were Hispanic. Researchers treated control cultures with a CEFX pool, an HIV-1 Nef pool, or no peptide.

For this clonotype: What it binds is not known.

Sequenced with the Oncomine TCR Beta short-read assay was DNA taken from cultured CD4+ T cells. TCRdb reprocessed the PCR reads via MiXCR and lists one record per CDR3 protein. The sample yields some 20,000 distinct CDR3 sequences, approximately 27% seen once. This CDR3 spans 13 amino acids. Germline loops: CDR1 SGHNT, CDR2 YENEEA. Trimming removed 8 bases at V and 1 base at J, with 11 bases between. Noted treatment: roughly ten-day PBMC culture with coronavirus spike peptide pools or control peptides (ViraFEST assay). Each well received two million PBMCs, cultured with 8 to 10 IU/ml IL-2 and roughly 10 ug/ml peptide pools.

The specimen sequenced was cultured CD4+ T cells from blood. This sequence joins TRBV11-3 and TRBJ1-1; TRBD1 might be the D (6 bases). This clonotype was sampled from a human donor with COVID-19. Here the CDR3 DNA reads TGTGCCAGCGGGGCAGGGGAGAACACTGAAGCTTTCTTT. This gives the protein CASGAGENTEAFF.